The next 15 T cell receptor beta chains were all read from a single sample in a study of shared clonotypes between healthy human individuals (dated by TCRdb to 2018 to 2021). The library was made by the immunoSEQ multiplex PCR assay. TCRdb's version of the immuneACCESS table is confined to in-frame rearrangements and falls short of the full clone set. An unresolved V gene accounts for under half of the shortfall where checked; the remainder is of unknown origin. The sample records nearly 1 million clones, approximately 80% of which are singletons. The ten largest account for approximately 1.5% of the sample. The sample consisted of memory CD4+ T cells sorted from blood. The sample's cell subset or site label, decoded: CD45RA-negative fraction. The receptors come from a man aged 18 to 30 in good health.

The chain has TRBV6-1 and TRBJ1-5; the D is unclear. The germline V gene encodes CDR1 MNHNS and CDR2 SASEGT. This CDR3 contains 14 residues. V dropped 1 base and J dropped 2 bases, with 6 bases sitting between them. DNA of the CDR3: TGTGCCAGCAGTGAAGAAAGGGGCAATCAGCCCCAGCATTTT. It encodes CASSEERGNQPQHF.

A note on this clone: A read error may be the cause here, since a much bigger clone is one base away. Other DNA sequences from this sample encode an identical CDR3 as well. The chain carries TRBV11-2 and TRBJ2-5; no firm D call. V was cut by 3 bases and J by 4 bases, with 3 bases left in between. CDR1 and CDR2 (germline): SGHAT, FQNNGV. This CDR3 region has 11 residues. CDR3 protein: CASSLVETQYF. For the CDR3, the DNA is TGTGCCAGCAGCTTGGTAGAGACCCAGTACTTC.

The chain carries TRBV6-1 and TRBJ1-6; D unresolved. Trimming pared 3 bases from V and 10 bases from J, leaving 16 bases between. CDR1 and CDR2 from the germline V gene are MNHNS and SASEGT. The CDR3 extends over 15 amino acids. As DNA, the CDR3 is TGTGCCAGCAGTGACCCCTTACGACACTCCTCACCCCTCCACTTT. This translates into CASSDPLRHSSPLHF.

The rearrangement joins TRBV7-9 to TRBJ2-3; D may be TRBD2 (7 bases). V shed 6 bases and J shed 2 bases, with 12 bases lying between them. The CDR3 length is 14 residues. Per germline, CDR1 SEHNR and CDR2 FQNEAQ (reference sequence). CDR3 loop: CASSRRGLTDTQYF. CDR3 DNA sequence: TGTGCCAGCAGTCGGCGGGGGCTCACAGATACGCAGTATTTT. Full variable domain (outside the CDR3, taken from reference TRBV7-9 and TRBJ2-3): DTGVSQNPRHKITKRGQNVTFRCDPISEHNRLYWYRQTLGQGPEFLTYFQNEAQLEKSRLLSDRFSAERPKGSFSTLEIQRTEQGDSAMYLCASSRRGLTDTQYFGPGTRLTVL.

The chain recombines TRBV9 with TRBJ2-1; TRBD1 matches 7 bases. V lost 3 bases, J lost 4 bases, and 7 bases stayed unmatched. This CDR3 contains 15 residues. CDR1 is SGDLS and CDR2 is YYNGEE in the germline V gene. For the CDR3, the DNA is TGTGCCAGCAGCGCACAGGGGTTGGGGTACAATGAGCAGTTCTTC. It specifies CASSAQGLGYNEQFF.

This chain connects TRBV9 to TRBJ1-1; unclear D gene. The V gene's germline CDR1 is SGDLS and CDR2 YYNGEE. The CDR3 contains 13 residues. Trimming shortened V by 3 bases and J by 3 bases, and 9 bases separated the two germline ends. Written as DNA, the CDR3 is TGTGCCAGCAGCGCGGGCCGAGACACTGAAGCTTTCTTT. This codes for CASSAGRDTEAFF. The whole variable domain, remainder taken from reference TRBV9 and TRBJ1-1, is DSGVTQTPKHLITATGQRVTLRCSPRSGDLSVYWYQQSLDQGLQFLIQYYNGEERAKGNILERFSAQQFPDLHSELNLSSLELGDSALYFCASSAGRDTEAFFGQGTRLTVV.

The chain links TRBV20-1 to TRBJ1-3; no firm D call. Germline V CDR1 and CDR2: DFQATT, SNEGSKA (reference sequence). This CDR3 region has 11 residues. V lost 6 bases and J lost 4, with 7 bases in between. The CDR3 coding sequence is TGCAGTGCCCCGGAAGGAAACACCATATATTTT. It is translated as CSAPEGNTIYF.

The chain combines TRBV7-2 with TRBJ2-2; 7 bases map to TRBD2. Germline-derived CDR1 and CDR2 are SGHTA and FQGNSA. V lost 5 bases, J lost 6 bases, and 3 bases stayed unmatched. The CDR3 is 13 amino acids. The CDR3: CASSDRGAGELFF. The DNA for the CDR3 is TGTGCCAGCAGCGATCGGGGGGCCGGGGAGCTGTTTTTT.

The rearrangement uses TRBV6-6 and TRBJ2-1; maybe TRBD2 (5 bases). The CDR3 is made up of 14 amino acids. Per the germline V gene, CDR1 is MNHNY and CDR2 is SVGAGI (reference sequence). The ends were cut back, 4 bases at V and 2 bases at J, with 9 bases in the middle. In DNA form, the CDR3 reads TGTGCCAGCAGTTCAAGAGGGCCCTACAATGAGCAGTTCTTC. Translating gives CASSSRGPYNEQFF.

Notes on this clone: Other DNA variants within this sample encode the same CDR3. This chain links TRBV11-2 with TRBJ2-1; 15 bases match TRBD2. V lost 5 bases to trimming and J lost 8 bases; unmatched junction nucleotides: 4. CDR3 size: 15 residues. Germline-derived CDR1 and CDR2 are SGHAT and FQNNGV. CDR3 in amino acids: CASSPGLAGGHEQFF. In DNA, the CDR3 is TGTGCCAGCAGCCCCGGACTAGCGGGAGGGCATGAGCAGTTCTTC.

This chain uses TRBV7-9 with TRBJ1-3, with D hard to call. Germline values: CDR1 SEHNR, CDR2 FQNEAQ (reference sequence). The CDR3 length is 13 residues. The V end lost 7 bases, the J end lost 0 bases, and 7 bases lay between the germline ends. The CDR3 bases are TGTGCCAGCATCCGGGGCTCTGGAAACACCATATATTTT. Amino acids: CASIRGSGNTIYF.

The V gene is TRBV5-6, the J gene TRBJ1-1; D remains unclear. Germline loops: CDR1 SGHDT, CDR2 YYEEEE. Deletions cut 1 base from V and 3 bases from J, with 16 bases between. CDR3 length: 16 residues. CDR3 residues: CASSLIVRGGYTEAFF. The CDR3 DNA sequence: TGTGCCAGCAGCTTGATTGTCCGGGGAGGGTACACTGAAGCTTTCTTT.

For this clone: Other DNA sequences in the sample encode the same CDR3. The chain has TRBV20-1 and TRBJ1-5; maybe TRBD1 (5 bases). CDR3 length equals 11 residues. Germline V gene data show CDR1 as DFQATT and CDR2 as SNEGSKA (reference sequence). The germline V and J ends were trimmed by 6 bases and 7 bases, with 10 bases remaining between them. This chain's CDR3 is CSAKGNQPQHF. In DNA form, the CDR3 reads TGCAGTGCCAAGGGGAACCAGCCCCAGCATTTT.

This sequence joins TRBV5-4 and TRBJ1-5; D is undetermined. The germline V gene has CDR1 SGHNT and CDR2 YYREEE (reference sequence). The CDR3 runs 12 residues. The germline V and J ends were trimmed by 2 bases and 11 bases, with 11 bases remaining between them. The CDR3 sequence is CASSFSGGAQHF. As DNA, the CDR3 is TGTGCCAGCAGCTTTAGCGGTGGGGCCCAGCATTTT.

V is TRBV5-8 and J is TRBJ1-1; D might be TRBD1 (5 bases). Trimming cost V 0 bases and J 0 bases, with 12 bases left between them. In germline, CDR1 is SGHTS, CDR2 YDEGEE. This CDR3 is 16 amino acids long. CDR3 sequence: CASSLARTPMNTEAFF. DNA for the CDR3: TGTGCCAGCAGCTTGGCGAGGACACCCATGAACACTGAAGCTTTCTTT.